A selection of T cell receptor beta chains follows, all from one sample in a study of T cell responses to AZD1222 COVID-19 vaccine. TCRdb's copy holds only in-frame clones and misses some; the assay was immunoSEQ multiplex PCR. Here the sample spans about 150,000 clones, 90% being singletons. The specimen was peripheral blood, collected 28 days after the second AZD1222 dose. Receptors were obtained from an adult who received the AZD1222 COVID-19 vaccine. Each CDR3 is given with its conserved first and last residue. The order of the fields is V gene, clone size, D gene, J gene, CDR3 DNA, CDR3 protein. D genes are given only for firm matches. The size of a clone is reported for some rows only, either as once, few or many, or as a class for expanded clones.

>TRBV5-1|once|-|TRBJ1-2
TGCGCCAGCAGCTCGGACCGCTATGGCTACACCTTC
CASSSDRYGYTF
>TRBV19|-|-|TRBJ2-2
TGTGCCAGTAGTCTCCGGGACGGCGCGAACACCGGGGAGCTGTTTTTT
CASSLRDGANTGELFF
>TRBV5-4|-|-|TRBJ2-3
TGTGCCAGCAGCTTGGCTATGGATACGCAGTATTTT
CASSLAMDTQYF
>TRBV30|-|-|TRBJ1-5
TGTGCCTGGAGTGATAGGGTCGGCCAGCCCCAGCATTTT
CAWSDRVGQPQHF
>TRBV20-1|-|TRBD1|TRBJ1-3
TGCAGTGCTAGTCCGAGACAGGGTACTCGAAACACCATATATTTT
CSASPRQGTRNTIYF
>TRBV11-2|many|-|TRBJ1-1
TGTGCCAGCAGTTTTGGGGTATTGGGGACTGAAGCTTTCTTT
CASSFGVLGTEAFF
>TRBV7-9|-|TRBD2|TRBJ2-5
TGTGCCAGCAGCTTATTGCTAGCGGGAGTGGAGACCCAGTACTTC
CASSLLLAGVETQYF
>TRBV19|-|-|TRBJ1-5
TGTGCCAGTAGTATCAACCAGGGGACGGGCGGCAATCAGCCCCAGCATTTT
CASSINQGTGGNQPQHF
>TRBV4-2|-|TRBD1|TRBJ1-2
TGTGCCAGCAGCCAAGAAGCGACAGGGATGAGCTATGGCTACACCTTC
CASSQEATGMSYGYTF
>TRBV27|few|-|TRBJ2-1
TGTGCCAGCAGTTTATCTCGGGAGAATGAGCAGTTCTTC
CASSLSRENEQFF
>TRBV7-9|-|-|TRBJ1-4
TGTGCCAGCAGCTTAGTGAAGGGTAATAATGAAAAACTGTTTTTT
CASSLVKGNNEKLFF
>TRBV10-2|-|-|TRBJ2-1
TGCGCCAGCAGTGAGCTGAGCTCCTACAATGAGCAGTTCTTC
CASSELSSYNEQFF
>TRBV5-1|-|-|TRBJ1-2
TGCGCCAGCAGCTTAGGGGCACATGGCTACACCTTC
CASSLGAHGYTF
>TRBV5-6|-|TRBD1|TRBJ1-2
TGTGCCAGCAGCCCGGACAGGGAGCGAAGTGGCTACACCTTC
CASSPDRERSGYTF
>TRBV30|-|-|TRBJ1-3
TGTGCCTGGAGTGTTTCAGGGGCGTTGGGAAACACCATATATTTT
CAWSVSGALGNTIYF
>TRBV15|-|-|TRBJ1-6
TGTGCCACCAGGGGGAGTGGTTCCTATAATTCACCCCTCCACTTT
CATRGSGSYNSPLHF
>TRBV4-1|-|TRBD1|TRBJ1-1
TGCGCCAGCAGCCATCCCGAGAAGATCGACAGGGGCACCCTCAACACTGAAGCTTTCTTT
CASSHPEKIDRGTLNTEAFF
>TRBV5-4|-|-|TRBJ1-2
TGTGCCAGCAGCCTGGGGCAGGGGTGGGACTATGGCTACACCTTC
CASSLGQGWDYGYTF
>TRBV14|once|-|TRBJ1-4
TGTGCCAGCAGCCAAGCATTCAGGGATCCTGAAAAACTGTTTTTT
CASSQAFRDPEKLFF
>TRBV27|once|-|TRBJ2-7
TGTGCCAGCGGGAGGGGGTACAACGAGCAGTACTTC
CASGRGYNEQYF
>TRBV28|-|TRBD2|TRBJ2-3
TGTGCCAGCAGTCAGCTACTAGCGACAGATACGCAGTATTTT
CASSQLLATDTQYF
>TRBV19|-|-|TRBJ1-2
TGTGCCAGTCGTTGGGGAGGGGGTTTTAACTATGGCTACACCTTC
CASRWGGGFNYGYTF
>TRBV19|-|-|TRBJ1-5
TGTGCCAGTAGTCCGGCCTCTTATGTTGGCCAAGGGAATCAGCCCCAGCATTTT
CASSPASYVGQGNQPQHF
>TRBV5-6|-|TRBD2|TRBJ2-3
TGTGCCAGCAGCGGGGGGGATGCGGGGACAGATACGCAGTATTTT
CASSGGDAGTDTQYF
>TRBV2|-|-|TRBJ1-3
TGTGCCAGCAGTGCCAGGCGGGTAACTGGAAACACCATATATTTT
CASSARRVTGNTIYF
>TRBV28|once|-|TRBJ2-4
TGTGCCAGCAGTGGTACATGGGACGCCAAAAACATTCAGTACTTC
CASSGTWDAKNIQYF
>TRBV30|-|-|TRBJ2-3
TGTGCCTGGAGTCTAAGCACAGATACGCAGTATTTT
CAWSLSTDTQYF
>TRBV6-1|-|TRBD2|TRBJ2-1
TGTGCCAGCAGTGACGGGGGGGGAAAATACAATGAGCAGTTCTTC
CASSDGGGKYNEQFF
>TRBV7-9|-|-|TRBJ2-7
TGTGCCAGCAGCTTGAGGGGGAACGAGCAGTACTTC
CASSLRGNEQYF
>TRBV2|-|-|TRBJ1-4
TGTGCCAGCACCCCCACATCCGCAACTAATGAAAAACTGTTTTTT
CASTPTSATNEKLFF
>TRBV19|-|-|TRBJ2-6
TGTGCCAGTAGTATTGTGCAGGGGGGACCGGTCAACGTCCTGACTTTC
CASSIVQGGPVNVLTF
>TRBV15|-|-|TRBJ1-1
TGTGCCACCAGCAGAGATCGTTTGGCGGGGGGGAGTGCTTTCTTT
CATSRDRLAGGSAFF
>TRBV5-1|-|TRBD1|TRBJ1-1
TGCGCCAGCTCGACAGGGGGCGCGGACACTGAAGCTTTCTTT
CASSTGGADTEAFF
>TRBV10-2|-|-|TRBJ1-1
TGCGCCAGCAGCAAACAACAGGGTGAAGCTTTCTTT
CASSKQQGEAFF
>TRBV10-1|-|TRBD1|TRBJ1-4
TGCGCCAAATGGACAGGGAATACAACTAATGAAAAACTGTTTTTT
CAKWTGNTTNEKLFF
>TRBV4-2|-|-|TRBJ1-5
TGTGCCAGCAGCCCCAGCCCGGGGATTGGCAATCAGCCCCAGCATTTT
CASSPSPGIGNQPQHF
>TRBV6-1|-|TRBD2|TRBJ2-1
TGTGCCAGCAGTGGTCGACTAGCGGGAGGGTTTAATGAGCAGTTCTTC
CASSGRLAGGFNEQFF
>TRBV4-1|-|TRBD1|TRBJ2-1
TGCGCCAGCAGCCAAGCACCGGGACAGTCCTACAATGAGCAGTTCTTC
CASSQAPGQSYNEQFF
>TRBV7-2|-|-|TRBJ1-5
TGTGCCAGCAGCGATTATCCTGGGACTCATCAGCCCCAGCATTTT
CASSDYPGTHQPQHF
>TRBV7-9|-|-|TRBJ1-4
TGTGCCAGCAGCTTACGGCGGGAGGATGAAAAACTGTTTTTT
CASSLRREDEKLFF
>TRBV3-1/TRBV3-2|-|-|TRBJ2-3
TGTGCCAGCAGTCCTAGGGGGATTGGTAGCACAGATACGCAGTATTTT
CASSPRGIGSTDTQYF
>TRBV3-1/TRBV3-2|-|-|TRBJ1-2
TGTGCCAGCAGCGGCGATCTAGGTGGCTACACCTTC
CASSGDLGGYTF
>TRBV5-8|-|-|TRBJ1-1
TGTGCCAGCACCTATCCTCCAGGGACTGAAGCTTTCTTT
CASTYPPGTEAFF
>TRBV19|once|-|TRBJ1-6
TGTGCCAGTGGGTCGAATTCACCCCTCCACTTT
CASGSNSPLHF
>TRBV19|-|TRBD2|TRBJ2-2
TGTGCCAGTAGTCCACGAGGACTAGCGGGCACCGGGGAGCTGTTTTTT
CASSPRGLAGTGELFF
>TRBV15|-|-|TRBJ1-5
TGTGCCACCAGCAGAGATGGGGGGGACCATCAGCCCCAGCATTTT
CATSRDGGDHQPQHF
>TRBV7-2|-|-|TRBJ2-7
TGTGCCAGCAGCTCCTCAGGGCATAACTCCTACGAGCAGTACTTC
CASSSSGHNSYEQYF
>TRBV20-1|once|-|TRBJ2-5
TGCAGTGCTAGTAAGAGGGGGGTCCAAGAGACCCAGTACTTC
CSASKRGVQETQYF
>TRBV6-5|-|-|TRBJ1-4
TGTGCCAGCAGTTACCGAGGGTCTCCTAATGAAAAACTGTTTTTT
CASSYRGSPNEKLFF
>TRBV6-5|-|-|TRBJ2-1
TGTGCCAGCAGTTACTCTGTCGACCAGCCCTTGGATGAGCAGTTCTTC
CASSYSVDQPLDEQFF
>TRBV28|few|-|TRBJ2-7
TGTGCCAGCAGTTTCAGGGCCTACGAGCAGTACTTC
CASSFRAYEQYF
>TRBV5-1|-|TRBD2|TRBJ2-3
TGCGCCAGCAGCTCCGGGGGGGGTCCACAAAATACGCAGTATTTT
CASSSGGGPQNTQYF
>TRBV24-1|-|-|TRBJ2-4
TGTGCCACCAAGAGGGGCCGAAGAAACATTCAGTACTTC
CATKRGRRNIQYF
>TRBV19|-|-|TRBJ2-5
TGTGCCAGTAGTATCCGGGACGGGGATGGGGAGACCCAGTACTTC
CASSIRDGDGETQYF
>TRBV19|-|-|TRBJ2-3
TGTGCCACAGGGGTGGGATTTGATACGCAGTATTTT
CATGVGFDTQYF
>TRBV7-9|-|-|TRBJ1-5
TGTGCCAGCAGCTTAGGGGGAGCGCGGACAGTTTTCAATCAGCCCCAGCATTTT
CASSLGGARTVFNQPQHF
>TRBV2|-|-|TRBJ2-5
TGTGCCAGCAGTGAAATGGAGGGGGAGGGAGAGACCCAGTACTTC
CASSEMEGEGETQYF
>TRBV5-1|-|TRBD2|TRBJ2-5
TGCGCCAGCAGCCCCGGGGGGGAGACCCAGTACTTC
CASSPGGETQYF
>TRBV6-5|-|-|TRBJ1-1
TGTGCCAGCAGCTTGTACCCGGGCCTTGAAGCTTTCTTT
CASSLYPGLEAFF
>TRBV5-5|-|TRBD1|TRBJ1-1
TGTGCCAGCAGCCGTCGACAGGGGAACACTGAAGCTTTCTTT
CASSRRQGNTEAFF